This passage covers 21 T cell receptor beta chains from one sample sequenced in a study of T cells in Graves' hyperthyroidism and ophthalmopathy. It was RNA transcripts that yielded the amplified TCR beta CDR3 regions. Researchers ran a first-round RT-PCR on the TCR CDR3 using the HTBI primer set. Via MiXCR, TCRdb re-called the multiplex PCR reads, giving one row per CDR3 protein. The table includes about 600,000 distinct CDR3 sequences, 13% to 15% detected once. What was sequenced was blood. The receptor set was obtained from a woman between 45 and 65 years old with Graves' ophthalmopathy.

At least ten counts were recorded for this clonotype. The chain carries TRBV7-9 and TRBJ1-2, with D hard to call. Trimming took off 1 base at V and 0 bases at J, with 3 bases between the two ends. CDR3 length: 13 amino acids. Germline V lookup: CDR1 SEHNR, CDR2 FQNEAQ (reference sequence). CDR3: CASSLDSNYGYTF. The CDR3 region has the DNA TGTGCCAGCAGCTTAGACTCTAACTATGGCTACACCTTC.

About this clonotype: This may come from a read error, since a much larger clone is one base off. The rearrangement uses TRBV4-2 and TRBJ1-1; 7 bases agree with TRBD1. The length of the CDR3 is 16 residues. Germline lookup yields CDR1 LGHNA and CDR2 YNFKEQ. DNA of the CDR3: TGTGCCAGCAGCCGAATGACGACAGGGCCCTCCACTGGAGCTTTCTTT. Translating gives CASSRMTTGPSTGAFF.

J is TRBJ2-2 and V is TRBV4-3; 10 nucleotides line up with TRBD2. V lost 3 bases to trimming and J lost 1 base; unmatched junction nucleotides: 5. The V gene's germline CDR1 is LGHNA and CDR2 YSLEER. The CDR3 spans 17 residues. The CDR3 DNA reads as TGCGCCAGCAGCCACGGTCGGACTAGCGGGAACACCGGGGAGCTGTTTTTT. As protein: CASSHGRTSGNTGELFF.

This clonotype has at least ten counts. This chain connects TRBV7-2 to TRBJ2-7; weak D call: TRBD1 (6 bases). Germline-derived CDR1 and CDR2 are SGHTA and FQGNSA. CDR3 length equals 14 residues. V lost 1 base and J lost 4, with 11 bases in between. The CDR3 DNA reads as TGTGCCAGCAGCTTAGGCAGGGGAGCATACGAGCAGTACTTC. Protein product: CASSLGRGAYEQYF.

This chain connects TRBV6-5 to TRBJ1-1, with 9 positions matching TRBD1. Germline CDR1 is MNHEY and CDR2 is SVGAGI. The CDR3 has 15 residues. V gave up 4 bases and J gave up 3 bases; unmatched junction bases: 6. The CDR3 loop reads CASSLVGQGYTEAFF. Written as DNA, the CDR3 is TGTGCCAGCAGTTTAGTCGGACAGGGGTACACTGAAGCTTTCTTT.

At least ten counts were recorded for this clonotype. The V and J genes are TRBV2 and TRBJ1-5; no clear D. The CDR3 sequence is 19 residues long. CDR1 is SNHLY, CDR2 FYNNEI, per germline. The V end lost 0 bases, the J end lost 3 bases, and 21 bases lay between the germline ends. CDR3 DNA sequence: TGTGCCAGCAGTGAAGCGCTTCGAGGCAGGCTGCATGACAATCAGCCCCAGCATTTT. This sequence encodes CASSEALRGRLHDNQPQHF.

The CDR3 region has the DNA TGTGCCACCAGCAGGAGGGACGGAGGCAGTGAAAAACTGTTTTTT. As protein: CATSRRDGGSEKLFF. This chain connects TRBV15 to TRBJ1-4; D is possibly TRBD1 (5 bases). V gave up 3 bases and J gave up 7 bases, with 15 bases separating them. CDR1 and CDR2 from the germline V gene are LNHNV and YYDKDF (reference sequence). The CDR3 covers 15 residues.

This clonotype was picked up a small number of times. CDR3 bases: TGCAGTGCTAGACAGGGGGCCCAGCCCCAGCATTTT. Its protein product is CSARQGAQPQHF. The rearrangement links TRBV20-1 to TRBJ1-5; TRBD1 matches at 8 bases. Germline V gene lookup returns CDR1 DFQATT and CDR2 SNEGSKA (reference sequence). The CDR3 is made up of 12 amino acids. The ends lost 2 bases at V and 7 bases at J; junction bases unmatched: 1.

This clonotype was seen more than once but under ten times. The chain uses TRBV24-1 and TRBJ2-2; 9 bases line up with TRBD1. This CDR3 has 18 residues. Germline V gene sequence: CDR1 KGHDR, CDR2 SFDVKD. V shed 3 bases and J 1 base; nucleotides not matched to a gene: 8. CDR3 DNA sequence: TGTGCCACCAGTGATCCAATAACAGGGGGCGGGAACACCGGGGAGCTGTTTTTT. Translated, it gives CATSDPITGGGNTGELFF.

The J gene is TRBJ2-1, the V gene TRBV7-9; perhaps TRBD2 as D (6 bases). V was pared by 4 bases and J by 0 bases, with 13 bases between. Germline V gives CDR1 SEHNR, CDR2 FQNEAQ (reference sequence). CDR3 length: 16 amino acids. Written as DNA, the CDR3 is TGTGCCAGCAGCTCTCGACCGACTAGCTCCTACAATGAGCAGTTCTTC. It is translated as CASSSRPTSSYNEQFF.

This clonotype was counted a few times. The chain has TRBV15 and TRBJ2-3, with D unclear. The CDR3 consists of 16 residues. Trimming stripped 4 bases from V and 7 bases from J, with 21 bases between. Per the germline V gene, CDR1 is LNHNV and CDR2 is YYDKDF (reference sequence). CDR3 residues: CATSTLNGPGTNTQYF. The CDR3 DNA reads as TGTGCCACCAGCACCTTGAATGGCCCCGGAACGAATACGCAGTATTTT.

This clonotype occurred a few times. CDR3: CASSPVGALQETQYF. The CDR3, as DNA: TGTGCCAGCTCACCCGTCGGCGCCCTCCAAGAGACCCAGTACTTC. This chain links TRBV18 with TRBJ2-5; D call uncertain. The CDR3 length is 15 residues. Germline V gene data show CDR1 as KGHSH and CDR2 as LQKENI. Between the trimmed V and J ends, which lost 3 bases and 1 base, there was a span of 12 bases.

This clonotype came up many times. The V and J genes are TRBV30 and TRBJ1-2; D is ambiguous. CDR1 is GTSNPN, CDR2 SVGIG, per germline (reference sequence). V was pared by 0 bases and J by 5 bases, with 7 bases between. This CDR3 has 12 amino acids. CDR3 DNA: TGTGCCTGGAGTGTCGTTTGGTATGGCTACACCTTC. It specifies CAWSVVWYGYTF.

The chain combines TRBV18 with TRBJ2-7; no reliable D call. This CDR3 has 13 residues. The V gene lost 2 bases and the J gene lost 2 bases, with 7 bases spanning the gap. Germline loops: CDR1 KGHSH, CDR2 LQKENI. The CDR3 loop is CASSPGEAYEQYF. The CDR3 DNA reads TGTGCCAGCTCACCAGGTGAAGCCTACGAGCAGTACTTC.

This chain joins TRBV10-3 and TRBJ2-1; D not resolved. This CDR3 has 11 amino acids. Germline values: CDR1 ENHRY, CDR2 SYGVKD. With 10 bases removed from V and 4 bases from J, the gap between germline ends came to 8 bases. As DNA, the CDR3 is TGTGCCACCTTCCAGTACAATGAGCAGTTCTTC. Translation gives CATFQYNEQFF.

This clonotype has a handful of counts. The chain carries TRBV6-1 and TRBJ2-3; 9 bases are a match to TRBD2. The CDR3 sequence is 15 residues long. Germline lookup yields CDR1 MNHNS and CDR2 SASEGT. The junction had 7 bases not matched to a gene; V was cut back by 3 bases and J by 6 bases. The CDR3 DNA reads TGTGCCAGCAGTGACTTAGCGGGAGTCGGGGATACGCAGTATTTT. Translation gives CASSDLAGVGDTQYF.

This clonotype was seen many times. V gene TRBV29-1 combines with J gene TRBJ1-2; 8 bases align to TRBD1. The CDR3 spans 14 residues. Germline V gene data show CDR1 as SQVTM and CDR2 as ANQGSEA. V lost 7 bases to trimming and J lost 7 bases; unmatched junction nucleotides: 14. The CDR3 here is CSAPTGDPFGGYTF. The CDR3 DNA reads TGCAGCGCTCCGACAGGGGATCCTTTTGGTGGCTACACCTTC. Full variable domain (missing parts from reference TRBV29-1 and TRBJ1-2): SAVISQKPSRDICQRGTSLTIQCQVDSQVTMMFWYRQQPGQSLTLIATANQGSEATYESGFVIDKFPISRPNLTFSTLTVSNMSPEDSSIYLCSAPTGDPFGGYTFGSGTRLTVV.

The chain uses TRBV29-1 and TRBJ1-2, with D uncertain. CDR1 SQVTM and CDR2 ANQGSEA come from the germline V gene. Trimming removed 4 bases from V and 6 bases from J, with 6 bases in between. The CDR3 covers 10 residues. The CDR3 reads CSVVRDGYTF. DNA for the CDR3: TGCAGCGTTGTGAGGGATGGCTACACCTTC.

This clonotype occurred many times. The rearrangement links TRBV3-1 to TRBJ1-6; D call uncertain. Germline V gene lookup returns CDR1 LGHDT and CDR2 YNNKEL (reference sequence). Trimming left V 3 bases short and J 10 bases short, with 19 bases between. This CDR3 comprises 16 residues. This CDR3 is CASSHRVVALASPLHF. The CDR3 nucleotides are TGTGCCAGCAGCCATAGGGTCGTGGCATTGGCGTCACCCCTCCACTTT.

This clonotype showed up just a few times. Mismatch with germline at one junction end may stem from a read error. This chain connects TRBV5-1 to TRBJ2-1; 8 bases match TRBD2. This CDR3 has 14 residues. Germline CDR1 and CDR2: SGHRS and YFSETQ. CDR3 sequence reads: CANSPGLDFGEQFF. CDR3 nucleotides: TGCGCCAACAGCCCGGGACTAGATTTTGGTGAGCAGTTCTTC.

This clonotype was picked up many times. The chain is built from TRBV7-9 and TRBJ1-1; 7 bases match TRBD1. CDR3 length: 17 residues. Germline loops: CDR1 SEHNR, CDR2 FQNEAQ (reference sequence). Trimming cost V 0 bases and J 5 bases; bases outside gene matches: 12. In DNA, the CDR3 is TGTGCCAGCAGCTTAGCGAGTATGAAAACAGGGGCAACTGAAGCTTTCTTT. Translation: CASSLASMKTGATEAFF.